These 14 T cell receptor beta chains were all obtained from the same sample, sequenced in a study of OX40 agonist ivuxolimab in advanced cancers. The table came from immunoSEQ multiplex PCR; TCRdb's copy has only in-frame clones and leaves some out. The table records approximately 60,000 clones, approximately 80% of them present only once. The input for sequencing was CD4+ or CD8+ T cells sorted from blood, taken in a trial of the OX40 agonist ivuxolimab. The receptors come from an adult with an advanced solid tumor such as melanoma, head and neck, liver or kidney cancer.

This clone has a single count. The chain recombines TRBV7-2 with TRBJ1-2; D call uncertain. With 1 base removed from V and 4 bases from J, the gap between germline ends came to 13 bases. The CDR3 is made up of 15 amino acids. CDR1 and CDR2 (germline): SGHTA, FQGNSA. This CDR3 is CASSLVVGAVYGYTF. Here the CDR3 DNA reads TGTGCCAGCAGCTTAGTCGTAGGAGCGGTCTATGGCTACACCTTC.

The genes are TRBV11-2 and TRBJ1-1; D is ambiguous. CDR1 and CDR2 from the germline V gene are SGHAT and FQNNGV. Trimming stripped 0 bases from V and 1 base from J, with 3 bases between. The CDR3 spans 13 residues. DNA of the CDR3: TGTGCCAGCAGCTTAGAGGAGAACACTGAAGCTTTCTTT. Its protein product is CASSLEENTEAFF.

This chain joins TRBV5-1 and TRBJ1-1; D may be TRBD1 (5 bases). The CDR3 is 15 amino acids. The V end was cut by 4 bases, the J end by 4 bases, with 17 bases between. Germline lookup yields CDR1 SGHRS and CDR2 YFSETQ. The CDR3 sequence is CASSPQDGAGTEAFF. Written as DNA, the CDR3 is TGCGCCAGCAGCCCACAGGACGGGGCCGGCACTGAAGCTTTCTTT.

The chain has TRBV29-1 and TRBJ1-2; D is perhaps TRBD1 (6 bases). CDR1 SQVTM and CDR2 ANQGSEA come from the germline V gene. The CDR3 runs 13 residues. V lost 7 bases, J lost 4 bases, and 16 bases lay in between. The CDR3, as DNA: TGCAGCGCCGGCAAGGGGGGCGGCTATGGCTACACCTTC. Translated: CSAGKGGGYGYTF.

V gene TRBV10-3 combines with J gene TRBJ1-4, with D perhaps TRBD1 (6 bases). Deletions cut 9 bases from V and 5 bases from J, with 13 bases between. The CDR3 extends over 13 amino acids. Germline CDR1 is ENHRY and CDR2 is SYGVKD. CDR3 sequence reads: CAMHRDLNEKLFF. The DNA of the CDR3 is TGTGCCATGCACAGGGACCTAAATGAAAAACTGTTTTTT.

The chain is built from TRBV7-8 and TRBJ1-2, with 8 bases matching TRBD1. The junction had 6 bases not matched to a gene; V was cut back by 5 bases and J by 7 bases. The CDR3 has 13 residues. Germline loops: CDR1 SGHVS, CDR2 FQNEAQ. This CDR3 reads CASSKTGAVGYTF. CDR3 nucleotide sequence: TGTGCCAGCAGCAAGACAGGGGCGGTTGGCTACACCTTC.

This chain uses TRBV7-8 with TRBJ2-5; D is unclear. Germline V CDR1 and CDR2: SGHVS, FQNEAQ. The length of the CDR3 is 13 residues. The V end was cut by 4 bases, the J end by 1 base, with 7 bases between. As DNA, the CDR3 is TGTGCCAGCAGCTCGATCTCCCAAGAGACCCAGTACTTC. Protein: CASSSISQETQYF.

This chain uses TRBV18 with TRBJ2-1; 9 bases fit TRBD1. Germline CDR1 and CDR2: KGHSH and LQKENI. V gave up 3 bases and J gave up 3 bases; unmatched junction bases: 3. The CDR3 extends over 15 amino acids. CDR3 residues: CASSPGTGHYNEQFF. For the CDR3, the DNA is TGTGCCAGCTCACCGGGGACAGGGCACTACAATGAGCAGTTCTTC. The variable domain in full, completed from reference TRBV18 and TRBJ2-1, reads NAGVMQNPRHLVRRRGQEARLRCSPMKGHSHVYWYRQLPEEGLKFMVYLQKENIIDESGMPKERFSAEFPKEGPSILRIQQVVRGDSAAYFCASSPGTGHYNEQFFGPGTRLTVL.

The V call is TRBV9, the J call TRBJ1-4; no clear D. The CDR3 is 14 amino acids. The germline V gene encodes CDR1 SGDLS and CDR2 YYNGEE. Trimming took off 4 bases at V and 4 bases at J, with 11 bases between the two ends. The CDR3 sequence: CASSSGGFNEKLFF. CDR3 nucleotides: TGTGCCAGCAGCTCTGGAGGTTTTAATGAAAAACTGTTTTTT.

This CDR3 is CASGGGPYEQYF. The DNA for the CDR3 is TGTGCCAGCGGGGGGGGCCCCTACGAGCAGTACTTC. The chain combines TRBV19 with TRBJ2-5; 8 bases match TRBD2. The DNA matches TRBJ2-7 better at its end, which makes the J call doubtful. Germline values: CDR1 LNHDA, CDR2 SQIVND (reference sequence). This CDR3 has 12 amino acids.

This chain uses TRBV5-1 with TRBJ1-2; 9 bases line up with TRBD1. The CDR3 length is 15 residues. Unmatched junction bases numbered 13, after V lost 5 bases and J lost 8 bases. In germline, CDR1 is SGHRS, CDR2 YFSETQ. This CDR3 is CASRMRGDREEGYTF. DNA for the CDR3: TGCGCCAGCAGGATGCGGGGGGACAGGGAAGAAGGCTACACCTTC.

The V call is TRBV4-1, the J call TRBJ2-6, with no clear D. Germline V gene lookup returns CDR1 MGHRA and CDR2 YSYEKL. V gave up 5 bases and J gave up 1 base, with 18 bases separating them. This CDR3 has 18 amino acids. For the CDR3, the DNA is TGCGCCAGCAGCGACATGGGCCAGAAATATTCTGGGGCCAACGTCCTGACTTTC. Its protein product is CASSDMGQKYSGANVLTF.

The chain is built from TRBV5-5 and TRBJ1-2; 7 bases match TRBD1. The CDR3 covers 16 residues. V lost 6 bases, J lost 8 bases, and 19 bases stayed unmatched. Germline loops: CDR1 SGHKS, CDR2 YYEKEE (reference sequence). CDR3 residues: CASTPQAAAQGVGYTF. DNA for the CDR3: TGTGCCAGCACCCCCCAGGCGGCGGCTCAGGGGGTAGGCTACACCTTC.

This chain connects TRBV4-2 to TRBJ1-3; no firm D call. Germline values: CDR1 LGHNA, CDR2 YNFKEQ. The CDR3 is 14 amino acids. The V end lost 4 bases, the J end lost 0 bases, and 7 bases lay between the germline ends. CDR3 residues: CASSLGYSGNTIYF. CDR3 bases: TGTGCCAGCAGCCTCGGATACTCTGGAAACACCATATATTTT.